This TCR beta chain was sequenced during a study of monozygotic twins with inflammatory bowel disease. The CDR3 has 15 residues. Germline CDR1 is SGHTA and CDR2 is FQGTGA. TCRdb re-called the 5' RACE reads; one entry per CDR3 protein, DNA not given. The sample has 150,000 to 200,000 distinct CDR3 sequences. Sequenced sample: blood. The chain joins TRBV7-3 to TRBJ2-1; TCRdb's D call, TRBD2, is unchecked because there is no DNA. This clonotype originated in a human donor with ulcerative colitis or Crohn's disease, or a healthy co-twin of an affected twin (not recorded which). The CDR3 protein is CASRPSGRGSGEQFF.